What follows are 12 T cell receptor beta chains derived from one specimen sequenced in a study of patients and donors after allogeneic stem cell transplantation. TCRdb reprocessed the RT-PCR reads via MiXCR and lists one record per CDR3 protein. The sample has approximately 200,000 distinct CDR3 sequences; 13% to 15% are singletons. The source material was blood, either unsorted or a sorted T cell fraction (not recorded which). All receptors derive from a human donor who was either an allogeneic HSCT recipient or a stem cell or donor lymphocyte infusion donor (not recorded which). It is not recorded whose cells these are; they may come from a transplant donor.

This clonotype was seen ten or more times. The chain has TRBV6-1 and TRBJ1-2; possible D gene TRBD1, 6 bases. The V and J ends lost 5 bases and 5 bases respectively, with 15 bases between them. This CDR3 is built from 14 residues. CDR1 is MNHNS, CDR2 SASEGT, per germline. Here the CDR3 reads CASSMGAGEYGYTF. CDR3 in DNA: TGTGCCAGCAGTATGGGGGCAGGCGAGTATGGCTACACCTTC.

This clonotype occurred many times. V gene TRBV5-1 combines with J gene TRBJ2-5; 8 bases match TRBD1. Germline V gene data show CDR1 as SGHRS and CDR2 as YFSETQ. This CDR3 region has 15 residues. V shed 3 bases, J shed 5 bases, and the junction held 9 bases outside the gene matches. The CDR3, as DNA: TGCGCCAGCAGCTCCCAGGACAGGGCCGGGGAGACCCAGTACTTC. This translates into CASSSQDRAGETQYF. Combining the CDR3 with reference TRBV5-1 and TRBJ2-5 gives the whole variable domain KAGVTQTPRYLIKTRGQQVTLSCSPISGHRSVSWYQQTPGQGLQFLFEYFSETQRNKGNFPGRFSGRQFSNSRSEMNVSTLELGDSALYLCASSSQDRAGETQYFGPGTRLLVL.

The J gene is TRBJ2-7, the V gene TRBV6-1; 7 bases map to TRBD1. Trimming at V came to 5 bases and at J to 1 base, leaving 11 bases not matched to a gene. The germline V gene encodes CDR1 MNHNS and CDR2 SASEGT. CDR3 length: 16 amino acids. CDR3 residues: CASSPLSQTGSYEQYF. The CDR3 DNA is TGTGCCAGCAGTCCCCTTTCACAGACAGGGTCCTACGAGCAGTACTTC.

This clonotype occurred many times. The CDR3 is CATSSRVTGDEQFF. The DNA of the CDR3 is TGTGCCACCAGCAGCAGGGTAACGGGCGATGAGCAGTTCTTC. This sequence joins TRBV15 and TRBJ2-1; tentatively, D is TRBD1 (5 bases). From germline, CDR1 is LNHNV and CDR2 YYDKDF (reference sequence). The V end lost 3 bases, the J end lost 8 bases, and 14 bases lay between the germline ends. This CDR3 region has 14 residues.

This clonotype occurred many times. The chain employs TRBV7-3 and TRBJ2-2; TRBD2 agrees at 11 bases. CDR3 length equals 16 residues. J was trimmed by 5 bases and V by 4 bases; bases with no gene match: 6. Per germline, CDR1 SGHTA and CDR2 FQGTGA. CDR3 coding DNA: TGTGCCAGCAGCTCACCTCGACTAGCGGGAACCGGGGAGCTGTTTTTT. This encodes CASSSPRLAGTGELFF.

J is TRBJ2-1 and V is TRBV11-1, with 8 positions matching TRBD2. CDR1 SGHAT and CDR2 FQDESV come from the germline V gene (reference sequence). J gave up 5 bases and V 5 bases, and 23 bases lay outside the gene matches. The CDR3 covers 20 residues. The CDR3 is CASSPLSFGGRSPKDNEQFF. CDR3 DNA sequence: TGTGCCAGCAGCCCTCTCAGTTTTGGCGGGAGGAGCCCTAAAGACAATGAGCAGTTCTTC.

The chain couples TRBV3-1 to TRBJ1-6; D gene uncertain. The V end lost 2 bases, the J end lost 9 bases, and 5 bases lay between the germline ends. CDR1 LGHDT and CDR2 YNNKEL come from the germline V gene (reference sequence). This CDR3 spans 12 amino acids. The CDR3 DNA reads TGTGCCAGCAGCCAACTGGGTTCACCCCTCCACTTT. It encodes CASSQLGSPLHF. Full variable domain (outside the CDR3, taken from reference TRBV3-1 and TRBJ1-6): DTAVSQTPKYLVTQMGNDKSIKCEQNLGHDTMYWYKQDSKKFLKIMFSYNNKELIINETVPNRFSPKSPDKAHLNLHINSLELGDSAVYFCASSQLGSPLHFGNGTRLTVT.

The sample holds a few counts of this clonotype. The chain joins TRBV12-3 or TRBV12-4 to TRBJ2-7; D perhaps matches TRBD2 (6 bases). V was clipped by 5 bases and J by 4 bases, with 12 bases between them. The CDR3 length is 13 residues. CDR3 region: CASSGSSAYEQYF. CDR3 bases: TGTGCCAGCAGTGGATCTAGCGCGTACGAGCAGTACTTC.

V usage is TRBV4-3 and J usage is TRBJ1-2; 7 nucleotides agree with TRBD1. Trimming removed 4 bases from V and 4 bases from J; junction bases left unmatched: 12. The germline CDR1 and CDR2 sequences are LGHNA and YSLEER. The CDR3 totals 16 residues. Here the CDR3 DNA reads TGCGCCAGCAGCCCACGAATGGGACAGACCCTCTATGGCTACACCTTC. It is translated as CASSPRMGQTLYGYTF.

This clonotype has more than one count but fewer than ten. The V call is TRBV30, the J call TRBJ1-2; D is undetermined. The germline CDR1 and CDR2 sequences are GTSNPN and SVGIG (reference sequence). The CDR3 covers 15 residues. V gave up 2 bases and J gave up 0 bases, with 13 bases separating them. DNA for the CDR3: TGTGCCTGGAGTCGAACGGCAGATCCTAACTATGGCTACACCTTC. The encoded protein is CAWSRTADPNYGYTF.

This clonotype was observed a handful of times. This chain uses TRBV24-1 with TRBJ1-2; maybe TRBD1 (6 bases). V shed 7 bases and J shed 8 bases, with 13 bases lying between them. Germline V gives CDR1 KGHDR, CDR2 SFDVKD. There are 12 residues in the CDR3. CDR3 sequence: CATRTGNNGYTF. DNA of the CDR3: TGTGCCACCAGAACAGGGAATAACGGCTACACCTTC.

This clonotype appeared many times. The V call is TRBV6-6, the J call TRBJ2-7, with a tentative D call TRBD1 (5 bases). The CDR3 runs to 11 residues. Germline values: CDR1 MNHNY, CDR2 SVGAGI (reference sequence). Trimming cost V 5 bases and J 12 bases, with 14 bases left between them. This CDR3 is CASSTPTVLYF. CDR3 nucleotide sequence: TGTGCCAGCAGTACACCGACAGTACTGTACTTC.